This is a list of T cell receptor beta chains from one sample in a study of blood T cell repertoires in COVID-19. TCRdb keeps only in-frame clones here, not all; method: immunoSEQ multiplex PCR. This repertoire shows about 150,000 clones, about 90% found once; its top ten account for over 9.5%. Sample: peripheral blood. Receptors were obtained from a man aged 55 to 70 with active or convalescent COVID-19. Both conserved end residues are trimmed from each CDR3.

v_call	cdr3_aa
TRBV28	ASSLGRKSSYERY
TRBV14	ASSQAFGGQNSYNEQF
TRBV3-1/TRBV3-2	ASSALRANYGYT
TRBV19	ASSRTAANEKLF
TRBV3-1/TRBV3-2	ASSHGLVDEQF
TRBV5-1	ASSSSGRALGEQY
TRBV9	ASSPGLAKNEQY
TRBV27	ASSSTSGRAYNEQF
TRBV29-1	SVNNLNRGRETQY
TRBV7-3	ASSLVAVNTEAF
TRBV28	ASSFSREQY
TRBV4-1	ASSQRVDGTARTNTGELF
TRBV19	ASSIQAGYGYT
TRBV18	ASSPSSGGASSYEQY
TRBV5-1	ASSPRTSGHNEQF
TRBV7-2	ASSYGGGGGAEAF
TRBV18	ASSPSNRENTEAF
TRBV5-6	ASSQRDRGLNGYT
TRBV2	ASEQLTGGGTEAF
TRBV11-3	ASSQVGGGETQY
TRBV5-1	ASRSTGGYGTGELF
TRBV27	ASSPLLALTYNEQF
TRBV6-1	ASSEVRNYGYT
TRBV30	AWSRQSYGYT
TRBV4-1	ASSQEGIDSTNQPQH
TRBV19	ASSISRSNVINQPQH
TRBV19	ASRAFDERRAEAF
TRBV3-1/TRBV3-2	ASSQGPGYNEQF
TRBV9	ASSVESTMNTEAF
TRBV9	ASSAGGQPQH
TRBV6-6	ASHRERMNTEAF
TRBV19	ASSVLQGSPLH
TRBV7-9	ASSSTGTYEQY
TRBV28	ASRVQDTQY
TRBV28	ASLGTGGEYEQY
TRBV30	AWSVRQGVNTGELF
TRBV19	ASSRTAPYGYT
TRBV13	ASSLSWDRTYEQY
TRBV18	ASSPPRVEGGDYEQY
TRBV10-3	AISDWGGDYNEQF
TRBV2	ASSEEEGSGTLAGANVLT
TRBV18	ASSPRQGPKNIQY
TRBV19	ASSILTPPGNTEAF
TRBV24-1	ATSVGQTGANVLT
TRBV2	ASSEPVTPYQETQY
TRBV6-2/TRBV6-3	ASSYGAKQY
TRBV6-2/TRBV6-3	ASSRHTSGRMYEQY
TRBV11-2	ASRKLAGGYEQY
TRBV5-1	ASSLPGTSTGELF
TRBV19	ASSHRTKLQENQPQH
TRBV3-1/TRBV3-2	ASSQVTGAEQF
TRBV11-3	ASSLASGSYEQY
TRBV5-4	ASSLDRGARGANVLT
TRBV5-5	ASSLAITANYGYT
TRBV10-3	AISEFGGGYEQY
TRBV11-2	ASSRRSGSNTGELF
TRBV28	ASSFGTEGVRPQH
TRBV18	ASSLNRQQETQY
TRBV11-3	ASSLAAAEYSNQPQH